What follows is one TCR beta chain and its context. Its cognate antigen is unknown. These data originate in a study of T cells after yellow fever vaccination. Study-wide context: SMART-Seq v4 Ultra Low Input prepared libraries from low-cell fractions.

Findings of the study overall: On re-exposure, the response was weaker but peaked faster, at day 5 versus 15. The bulk population could contribute abundant contaminating clonotypes to FACS-sorted repertoires.

TCR cDNA, made by 5'RACE template switching, carried an added universal primer site and UMIs. TCRdb used MiXCR to reprocess the 5' RACE reads, holding one entry per CDR3 protein. The sample lists tens of thousands of distinct CDR3 sequences; 7.4% were seen once. This clonotype was obtained from a man under 40 who received the YFV17D yellow fever vaccine. Sequenced material: CD8+ T cells sorted from PBMCs, taken 15 days after the yellow fever booster vaccination.

The CDR3 DNA reads TGTGCCAGCACATGGGACCGGACCAATGAGCAGTTCTTC. The encoded protein is CASTWDRTNEQFF. The chain combines TRBV28 with TRBJ2-1; D may be TRBD1 or TRBD2 (5 bases each). The CDR3 consists of 13 residues. Germline CDR1 and CDR2: MDHEN and SYDVKM. Trimming shortened V by 7 bases and J by 6 bases, and 13 bases separated the two germline ends. Looking up the rest from reference TRBV28 and TRBJ2-1 gives the full variable domain: DVKVTQSSRYLVKRTGEKVFLECVQDMDHENMFWYRQDPGLGLRLIYFSYDVKMKEKGDIPEGYSVSREKKERFSLILESASTNQTSMYLCASTWDRTNEQFFGPGTRLTVL.